These 27 T cell receptor beta chains were all obtained from the same sample, sequenced in a study of cytomegalovirus exposure and HLA in healthy donors (TCRdb year 2017). The library was made by the immunoSEQ multiplex PCR assay. For the multiplex PCR, a mixture combining 60 forward primers for TCR Vbeta segments and 13 reverse primers for TCR Jbeta segments was used. Sourced from immuneACCESS, this table was stored by TCRdb with only in-frame sequences that have V and J called. A share of the clones is absent; for the studies checked, an unresolved V gene accounts for under half, and the remainder has no known explanation. The table kept for this sample lists about 42,000 clones. The ten largest clonotypes hold roughly 1.3% of the sample. Input material: PBMCs. The receptor set was obtained from a man aged 30-40 years in good health and CMV-seronegative.

The V call is TRBV18, the J call TRBJ2-5; TRBD1 is a possible D gene (5 bases). Trimming took off 6 bases at V and 4 bases at J, with 18 bases between the two ends. The germline V gene has CDR1 KGHSH and CDR2 LQKENI. This CDR3 is 15 amino acids long. DNA for the CDR3: TGTGCCAGCTCCCTTGTTGGGGCCTCGGGAGAGACCCAGTACTTC. Translating gives CASSLVGASGETQYF.

This chain connects TRBV7-6 to TRBJ1-3; 8 bases align to TRBD1. V gave up 3 bases and J gave up 3 bases; unmatched junction bases: 7. The germline gives CDR1 SGHVS, CDR2 FNYEAQ. CDR3 length: 16 amino acids. The CDR3 is CASSFGQGGYGNTIYF. CDR3 DNA sequence: TGTGCCAGCAGCTTTGGACAGGGAGGATATGGAAACACCATATATTTT.

The chain uses TRBV19 and TRBJ2-3, with TRBD2 identical over 8 bases. The CDR3 has 14 residues. The V segment lost 11 bases and the J segment 6 bases; nucleotides outside the gene matches: 13. Germline V gene lookup returns CDR1 LNHDA and CDR2 SQIVND (reference sequence). Written as DNA, the CDR3 is TGTGCCTCCACCCCCGGGAGGGTAGTTGATACGCAGTATTTT. Protein: CASTPGRVVDTQYF.

The chain uses TRBV15 and TRBJ1-4; D gene uncertain. The CDR3 spans 13 residues. The germline V and J ends were trimmed by 2 bases and 2 bases, with 3 bases remaining between them. Germline assignment: CDR1 LNHNV and CDR2 YYDKDF (reference sequence). This chain's CDR3 is CATSRQTNEKLFF. The CDR3 nucleotides are TGTGCCACCAGCAGACAGACTAATGAAAAACTGTTTTTT. Variable domain in full (rest from reference TRBV15 and TRBJ1-4): DAMVIQNPRYQVTQFGKPVTLSCSQTLNHNVMYWYQQKSSQAPKLLFHYYDKDFNNEADTPDNFQSRRPNTSFCFLDIRSPGLGDTAMYLCATSRQTNEKLFFGSGTQLSVL.

This sequence joins TRBV6-6 and TRBJ1-2; TRBD1 might be the D (6 bases). V was clipped by 7 bases and J by 4 bases, with 16 bases between them. Germline V lookup: CDR1 MNHNY, CDR2 SVGAGI (reference sequence). The CDR3 length is 14 residues. The CDR3 bases are TGTGCCAGCAAAGATCTCACAGGGCCCTATGGCTACACCTTC. Amino acids: CASKDLTGPYGYTF.

Comments on this clone: Different DNA sequences within this sample yield the same CDR3. The chain employs TRBV14 and TRBJ1-1; TRBD1 might be the D (5 bases). Trimming stripped 2 bases from V and 0 bases from J, with 7 bases between. CDR1 and CDR2 from the germline V gene are SGHDN and FVKESK. The CDR3 extends over 14 amino acids. Written as DNA, the CDR3 is TGTGCCAGCAGCCAAACAGGAGTGAACACTGAAGCTTTCTTT. Protein: CASSQTGVNTEAFF.

The V and J genes are TRBV10-1 and TRBJ2-3; the D is unclear. Trimming shortened V by 0 bases and J by 1 base, and 8 bases separated the two germline ends. CDR3 length: 15 amino acids. CDR1 and CDR2 (germline): WNHNN, SYGVQD (reference sequence). The CDR3: CASSESSSGTDTQYF. DNA of the CDR3: TGCGCCAGCAGTGAGTCTAGCAGCGGCACAGATACGCAGTATTTT.

This sequence joins TRBV29-1 and TRBJ2-3; D uncertain. CDR3 size: 13 residues. From germline, CDR1 is SQVTM and CDR2 ANQGSEA. The V gene lost 7 bases and the J gene lost 2 bases, with 13 bases spanning the gap. CDR3 protein: CSGVAVNTDTQYF. DNA for the CDR3: TGCAGCGGTGTAGCTGTTAACACAGATACGCAGTATTTT.

The rearrangement links TRBV18 to TRBJ2-1; 9 bases agree with TRBD1. CDR1 is KGHSH and CDR2 is LQKENI in the germline V gene. The CDR3 length is 13 residues. V lost 6 bases to trimming and J lost 7 bases; unmatched junction nucleotides: 4. CDR3: CASSGTGRNEQFF. The CDR3 region has the DNA TGTGCCAGCTCGGGGACAGGGCGAAATGAGCAGTTCTTC.

The chain joins TRBV5-1 to TRBJ1-2; 9 nucleotides agree with TRBD1. Looked up from germline, CDR1 is SGHRS and CDR2 is YFSETQ. CDR3 length: 16 amino acids. V lost 4 bases and J lost 5; bases outside the gene matches: 12. The CDR3 sequence: CASSGFGAGQGYGYTF. The CDR3, as DNA: TGCGCCAGCAGCGGCTTTGGAGCGGGACAGGGTTATGGCTACACCTTC. The whole variable domain, remainder taken from reference TRBV5-1 and TRBJ1-2, is KAGVTQTPRYLIKTRGQQVTLSCSPISGHRSVSWYQQTPGQGLQFLFEYFSETQRNKGNFPGRFSGRQFSNSRSEMNVSTLELGDSALYLCASSGFGAGQGYGYTFGSGTRLTVV.

The chain links TRBV5-4 to TRBJ2-7; TRBD2 matches 7 bases. This CDR3 region has 17 residues. The ends lost 0 bases at V and 6 bases at J; junction bases unmatched: 15. Germline values: CDR1 SGHNT, CDR2 YYREEE (reference sequence). The CDR3 DNA reads as TGTGCCAGCAGCTTGGCCGTGTCGGGGAGGGCCCTTCTCGAGCAGTACTTC. It is translated as CASSLAVSGRALLEQYF.

The chain carries TRBV7-2 and TRBJ1-4, with D possibly being TRBD1 (6 bases). The CDR3 length is 15 residues. Germline lookup yields CDR1 SGHTA and CDR2 FQGNSA. Deletions cut 4 bases from V and 2 bases from J, with 11 bases between. The CDR3: CASSSIGGTNEKLFF. CDR3 sequence (DNA): TGTGCCAGCAGCTCCATTGGGGGCACTAATGAAAAACTGTTTTTT.

The chain combines TRBV15 with TRBJ2-5, with 8 bases aligning to TRBD1. The germline gives CDR1 LNHNV, CDR2 YYDKDF (reference sequence). The CDR3 contains 15 residues. J gave up 2 bases and V 3 bases, and 5 bases lay outside the gene matches. The CDR3 sequence is CATSSGDRRQETQYF. The DNA for the CDR3 is TGTGCCACCAGCAGCGGGGACAGGCGACAAGAGACCCAGTACTTC.

The V gene is TRBV6-5, the J gene TRBJ1-2, with a weak D call TRBD1 (6 bases). The CDR3 loop spans 13 amino acids. The V gene's germline CDR1 is MNHEY and CDR2 SVGAGI. The V and J ends lost 6 bases and 6 bases respectively, with 14 bases between them. CDR3 amino acids: CASSTDRTHGYTF. CDR3 sequence (DNA): TGTGCCAGCAGCACCGACAGGACTCATGGCTACACCTTC.

V is TRBV4-3 and J is TRBJ2-3, with D possibly being TRBD1 (5 bases). Trimming stripped 0 bases from V and 5 bases from J, with 12 bases between. The CDR3 covers 15 residues. Germline V lookup: CDR1 LGHNA, CDR2 YSLEER. The CDR3 sequence is CASSQEENRGDTQYF. CDR3 coding DNA: TGCGCCAGCAGCCAAGAAGAAAATAGGGGAGATACGCAGTATTTT.

The rearrangement links TRBV18 to TRBJ2-7; 10 positions match TRBD2. The CDR3 length is 16 residues. After removal of 3 bases from V and 3 bases from J, the junction contained 8 bases not matched to a gene. Germline V gene lookup returns CDR1 KGHSH and CDR2 LQKENI. The CDR3 DNA reads as TGTGCCAGCTCACCCCTTTCCGGGACTAGCGTCTACGAGCAGTACTTC. This gives the protein CASSPLSGTSVYEQYF.

V gene TRBV6-5 combines with J gene TRBJ2-7, with D tentatively TRBD2 (6 bases). V was shortened by 4 bases and J by 5 bases, with 9 bases between the two germline ends. This CDR3 is 12 amino acids long. CDR1 is MNHEY and CDR2 is SVGAGI in the germline V gene. CDR3 nucleotide sequence: TGTGCCAGCAGTTTGCGCGGGGACGAGCAGTACTTC. The encoded protein is CASSLRGDEQYF.

The chain employs TRBV30 and TRBJ1-1, with D tentatively TRBD1 (5 bases). The V gene lost 0 bases and the J gene lost 5 bases, with 10 bases spanning the gap. CDR1 and CDR2 from the germline V gene are GTSNPN and SVGIG (reference sequence). The CDR3 length is 13 residues. In DNA form, the CDR3 reads TGTGCCTGGAGTGTATGGGGGGGTACTGAAGCTTTCTTT. Its protein is CAWSVWGGTEAFF.

The chain employs TRBV29-1 and TRBJ1-2; D is possibly TRBD1 (5 bases). CDR3 size: 13 residues. The V end lost 1 base, the J end lost 14 bases, and 20 bases lay between the germline ends. Germline CDR1 and CDR2: SQVTM and ANQGSEA. The chain's CDR3 is CSVEVGAGLARTF. In DNA, the CDR3 is TGCAGCGTTGAAGTAGGGGCAGGCCTGGCGAGGACCTTC.

The V gene is TRBV6-4, the J gene TRBJ2-3; 9 bases agree with TRBD1. The CDR3 spans 16 residues. CDR1 MRHNA and CDR2 SNTAGT come from the germline V gene. Trimming took 2 bases from V and 1 from J; bases not matched to a gene: 4. The CDR3, as DNA: TGTGCCAGCAGTGACGGGCGGACAGGGGGCACAGATACGCAGTATTTT. Protein: CASSDGRTGGTDTQYF.

This chain connects TRBV7-3 to TRBJ2-1; D may be TRBD2 (7 bases). Germline-derived CDR1 and CDR2 are SGHTA and FQGTGA. The CDR3 extends over 16 amino acids. V lost 4 bases to trimming and J lost 10 bases, with 23 bases between them. Here the CDR3 DNA reads TGTGCCAGCAGCTGGACTGGGGGCGGGAGTTATGACGAGCAGTTCTTC. This sequence encodes CASSWTGGGSYDEQFF.

The V gene is TRBV29-1, the J gene TRBJ1-1; D perhaps matches TRBD1 (5 bases). Germline V gives CDR1 SQVTM, CDR2 ANQGSEA. Trimming removed 4 bases from V and 0 bases from J, with 12 bases in between. The CDR3 runs 14 residues. Here the CDR3 reads CSVGNRLLNTEAFF. For the CDR3, the DNA is TGCAGCGTTGGTAACAGGCTGTTGAACACTGAAGCTTTCTTT.

Written as DNA, the CDR3 is TGTGCCTGGAGTGTGGCGGGAGGCTCCTACAATGAGCAGTTCTTC. This translates into CAWSVAGGSYNEQFF. This chain connects TRBV30 to TRBJ2-1, with 8 bases aligning to TRBD2. CDR1 and CDR2 (germline): GTSNPN, SVGIG (reference sequence). J gave up 0 bases and V 0 bases, and 1 base lay outside the gene matches. This CDR3 contains 15 residues.

The chain links TRBV11-1 to TRBJ2-3; 7 bases are shared with TRBD2. J lost 4 bases, V lost 2 bases, and 6 bases had no gene match. Germline CDR1 SGHAT, CDR2 FQDESV (reference sequence). This CDR3 region has 15 residues. CDR3 coding DNA: TGTGCCAGCAGCTTACTAGCGCGGGAGCCAGATACGCAGTATTTT. Residues: CASSLLAREPDTQYF.

J is TRBJ2-7 and V is TRBV11-3; 10 bases agree with TRBD1. The germline gives CDR1 SGHNT, CDR2 YENEEA. The V segment lost 6 bases and the J segment 1 base; nucleotides outside the gene matches: 3. This CDR3 has 14 residues. The CDR3 DNA follows: TGTGCCAGCAGTAGACAGGGGGCGTCCTACGAGCAGTACTTC. Translation: CASSRQGASYEQYF.

The rearrangement joins TRBV18 to TRBJ1-4, with D possibly TRBD1 on 6 matching bases. This CDR3 spans 14 amino acids. Trimming pared 3 bases from V and 7 bases from J, leaving 12 bases between. The V gene's germline CDR1 is KGHSH and CDR2 LQKENI. CDR3 amino acids: CASSPDRSGEKLFF. The CDR3 region has the DNA TGTGCCAGCTCACCGGACAGATCTGGTGAAAAACTGTTTTTT.

The CDR3 protein is CASGTPRGTEAFF. The DNA of the CDR3 is TGTGCTAGTGGCACCCCCAGGGGAACTGAAGCTTTCTTT. The rearrangement links TRBV12-5 to TRBJ1-1; possibly TRBD1 for D (6 bases). This CDR3 spans 13 amino acids. CDR1 and CDR2 from the germline V gene are LGHNT and FRNRAP. V lost 6 bases and J 5 bases, leaving 13 bases between the germline ends.